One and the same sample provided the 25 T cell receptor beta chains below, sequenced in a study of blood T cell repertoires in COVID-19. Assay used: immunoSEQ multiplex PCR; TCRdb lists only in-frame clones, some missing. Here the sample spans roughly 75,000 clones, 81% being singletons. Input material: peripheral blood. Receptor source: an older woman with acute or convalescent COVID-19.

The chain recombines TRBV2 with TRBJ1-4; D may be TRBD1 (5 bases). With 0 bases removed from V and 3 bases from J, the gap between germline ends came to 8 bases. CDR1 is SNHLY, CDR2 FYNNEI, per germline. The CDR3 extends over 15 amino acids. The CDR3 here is CASSEAGASNEKLFF. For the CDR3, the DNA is TGTGCCAGCAGTGAAGCAGGGGCCTCTAATGAAAAACTGTTTTTT.

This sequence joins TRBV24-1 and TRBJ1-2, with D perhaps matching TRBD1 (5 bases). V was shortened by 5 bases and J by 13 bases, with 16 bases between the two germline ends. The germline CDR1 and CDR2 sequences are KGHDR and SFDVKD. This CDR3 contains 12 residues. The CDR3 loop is CATSGEAGQFTF. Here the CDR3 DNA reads TGTGCCACCAGTGGGGAGGCAGGGCAATTCACCTTC.

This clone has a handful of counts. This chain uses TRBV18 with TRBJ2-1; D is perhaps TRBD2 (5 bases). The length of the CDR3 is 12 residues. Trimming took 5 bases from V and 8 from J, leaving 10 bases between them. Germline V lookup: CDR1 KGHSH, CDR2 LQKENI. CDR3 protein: CASSSLADEQFF. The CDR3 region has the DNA TGTGCCAGCTCAAGCCTAGCCGATGAGCAGTTCTTC.

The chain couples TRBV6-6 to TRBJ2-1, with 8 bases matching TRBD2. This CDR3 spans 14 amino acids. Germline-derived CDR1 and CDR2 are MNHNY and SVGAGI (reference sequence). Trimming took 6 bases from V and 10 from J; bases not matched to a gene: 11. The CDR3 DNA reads TGTGCCAGCAGCCCCGGGACTAGTGTGGAGGAGCAGTTCTTC. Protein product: CASSPGTSVEEQFF.

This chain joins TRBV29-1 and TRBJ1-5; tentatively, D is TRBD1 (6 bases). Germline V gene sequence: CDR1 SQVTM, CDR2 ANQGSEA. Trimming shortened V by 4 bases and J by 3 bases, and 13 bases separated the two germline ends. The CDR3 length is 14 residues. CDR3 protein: CSVGETGPNQPQHF. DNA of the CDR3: TGCAGCGTTGGGGAGACAGGCCCCAATCAGCCCCAGCATTTT.

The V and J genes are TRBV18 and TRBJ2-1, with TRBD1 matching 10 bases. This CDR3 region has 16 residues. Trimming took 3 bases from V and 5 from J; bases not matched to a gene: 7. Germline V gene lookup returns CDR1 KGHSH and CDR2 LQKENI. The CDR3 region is CASSPPTGTGDNEQFF. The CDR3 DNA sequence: TGTGCCAGCTCACCGCCAACCGGGACAGGGGACAATGAGCAGTTCTTC.

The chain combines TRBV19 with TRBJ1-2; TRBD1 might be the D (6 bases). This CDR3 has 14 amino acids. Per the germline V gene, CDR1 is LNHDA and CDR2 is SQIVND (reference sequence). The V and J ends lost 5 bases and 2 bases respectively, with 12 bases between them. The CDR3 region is CASSHQGPNYGYTF. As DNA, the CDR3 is TGTGCCAGTAGTCACCAGGGGCCGAACTATGGCTACACCTTC. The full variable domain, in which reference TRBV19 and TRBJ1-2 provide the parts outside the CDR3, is DGGITQSPKYLFRKEGQNVTLSCEQNLNHDAMYWYRQDPGQGLRLIYYSQIVNDFQKGDIAEGYSVSREKKESFPLTVTSAQKNPTAFYLCASSHQGPNYGYTFGSGTRLTVV.

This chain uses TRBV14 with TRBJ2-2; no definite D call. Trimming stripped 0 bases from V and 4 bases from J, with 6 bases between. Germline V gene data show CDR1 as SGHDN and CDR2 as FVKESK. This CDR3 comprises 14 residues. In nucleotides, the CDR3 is TGTGCCAGCAGCCAAGATTTCATCACCGGGGAGCTGTTTTTT. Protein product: CASSQDFITGELFF.

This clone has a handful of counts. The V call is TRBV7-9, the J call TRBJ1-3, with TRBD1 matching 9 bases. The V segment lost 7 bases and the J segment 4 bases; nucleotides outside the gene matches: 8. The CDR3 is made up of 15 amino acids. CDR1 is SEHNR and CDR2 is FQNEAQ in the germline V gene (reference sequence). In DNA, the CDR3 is TGTGCCAGCACGAGCCCGGACAGGGGAGGAAACACCATATATTTT. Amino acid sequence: CASTSPDRGGNTIYF.

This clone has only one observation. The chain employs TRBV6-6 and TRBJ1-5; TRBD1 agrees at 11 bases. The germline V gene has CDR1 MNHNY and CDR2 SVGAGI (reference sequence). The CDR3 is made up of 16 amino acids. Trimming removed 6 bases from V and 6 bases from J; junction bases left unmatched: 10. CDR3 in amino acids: CASRTTTDRGLQPQHF. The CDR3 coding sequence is TGTGCCAGCAGAACTACTACGGACAGGGGGCTTCAGCCCCAGCATTTT.

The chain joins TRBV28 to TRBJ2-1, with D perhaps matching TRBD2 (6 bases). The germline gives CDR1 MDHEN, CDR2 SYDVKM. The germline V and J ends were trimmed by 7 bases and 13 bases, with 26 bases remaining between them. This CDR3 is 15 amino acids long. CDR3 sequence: CASNPTPLARSPQFF. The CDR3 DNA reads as TGTGCCAGCAATCCGACCCCCCTAGCGAGAAGCCCCCAGTTCTTC.

The CDR3 nucleotides are TGTGCCAGCAGTCCGGTGGACAGGGGATCTTCAGGAAAACTGTTTTTT. Protein: CASSPVDRGSSGKLFF. The J gene is TRBJ1-4, the V gene TRBV28, with 9 bases lining up with TRBD1. With 5 bases clipped from V and 10 bases from J, the junction kept 14 bases outside the gene matches. The CDR3 has 16 residues. Germline CDR1 MDHEN, CDR2 SYDVKM. The full variable domain, in which reference TRBV28 and TRBJ1-4 provide the parts outside the CDR3, is DVKVTQSSRYLVKRTGEKVFLECVQDMDHENMFWYRQDPGLGLRLIYFSYDVKMKEKGDIPEGYSVSREKKERFSLILESASTNQTSMYLCASSPVDRGSSGKLFFGSGTQLSVL.

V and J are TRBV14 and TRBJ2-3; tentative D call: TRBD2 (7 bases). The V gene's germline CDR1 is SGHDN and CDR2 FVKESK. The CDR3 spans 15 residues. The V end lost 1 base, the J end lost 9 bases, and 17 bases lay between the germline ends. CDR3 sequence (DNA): TGTGCCAGCAGCCAAGGAGGGGGGAGGGGAAGGACGCAGTATTTT. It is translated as CASSQGGGRGRTQYF.

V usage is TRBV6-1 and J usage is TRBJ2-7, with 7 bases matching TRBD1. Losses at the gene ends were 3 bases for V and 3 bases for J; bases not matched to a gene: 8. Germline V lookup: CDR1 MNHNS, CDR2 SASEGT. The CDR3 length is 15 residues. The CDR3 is CASSEIWGQSYEQYF. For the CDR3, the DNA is TGTGCCAGCAGTGAGATATGGGGACAGAGCTACGAGCAGTACTTC.

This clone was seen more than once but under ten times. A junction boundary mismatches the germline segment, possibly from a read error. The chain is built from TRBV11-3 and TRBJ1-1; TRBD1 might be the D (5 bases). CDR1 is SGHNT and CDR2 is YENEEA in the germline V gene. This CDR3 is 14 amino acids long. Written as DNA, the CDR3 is TGTGCCAGCAGCTTCGGGGGACGGAACGCTGAAGCTTTCTTT. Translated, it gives CASSFGGRNAEAFF.

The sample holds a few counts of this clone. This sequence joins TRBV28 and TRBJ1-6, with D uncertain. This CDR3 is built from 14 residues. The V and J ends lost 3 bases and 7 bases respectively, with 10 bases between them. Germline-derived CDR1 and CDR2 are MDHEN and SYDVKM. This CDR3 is CASSFRGSNSPLHF. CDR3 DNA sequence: TGTGCCAGCAGTTTTCGAGGCAGCAATTCACCCCTCCACTTT.

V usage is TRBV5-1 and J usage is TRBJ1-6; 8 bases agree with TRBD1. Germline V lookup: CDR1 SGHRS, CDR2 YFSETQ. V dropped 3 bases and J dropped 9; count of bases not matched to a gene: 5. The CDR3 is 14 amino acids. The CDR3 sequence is CASSSTGVSSPLHF. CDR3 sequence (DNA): TGCGCCAGCAGCTCGACAGGGGTTAGTTCACCCCTCCACTTT.

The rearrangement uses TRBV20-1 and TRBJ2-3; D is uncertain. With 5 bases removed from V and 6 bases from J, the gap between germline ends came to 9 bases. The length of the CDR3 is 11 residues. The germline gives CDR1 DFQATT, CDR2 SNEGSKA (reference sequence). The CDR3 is CSAPSLDTQYF. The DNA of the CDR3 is TGCAGTGCTCCCTCCCTCGATACGCAGTATTTT.

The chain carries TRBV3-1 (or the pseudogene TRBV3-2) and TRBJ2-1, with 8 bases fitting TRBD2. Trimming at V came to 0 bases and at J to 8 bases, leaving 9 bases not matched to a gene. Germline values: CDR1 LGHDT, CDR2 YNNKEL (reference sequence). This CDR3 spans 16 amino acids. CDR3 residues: CASSQDGSGALHEQFF. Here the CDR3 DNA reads TGTGCCAGCAGCCAAGATGGTAGCGGGGCTTTACATGAGCAGTTCTTC.

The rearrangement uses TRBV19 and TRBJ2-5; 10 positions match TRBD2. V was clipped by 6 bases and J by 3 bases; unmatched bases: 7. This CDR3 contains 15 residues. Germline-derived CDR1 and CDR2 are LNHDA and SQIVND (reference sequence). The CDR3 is CASRPNLAGEETQYF. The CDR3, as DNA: TGTGCCAGTAGACCGAACCTAGCGGGAGAAGAGACCCAGTACTTC. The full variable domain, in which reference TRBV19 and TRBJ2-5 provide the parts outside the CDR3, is DGGITQSPKYLFRKEGQNVTLSCEQNLNHDAMYWYRQDPGQGLRLIYYSQIVNDFQKGDIAEGYSVSREKKESFPLTVTSAQKNPTAFYLCASRPNLAGEETQYFGPGTRLLVL.

The CDR3 DNA reads TGTGCCAGCAGCCGGGGGGGCAGGGCGAATGGGGCCAACGTCCTGACTTTC. This encodes CASSRGGRANGANVLTF. J is TRBJ2-6 and V is TRBV7-2; 8 bases align to TRBD2. The germline gives CDR1 SGHTA, CDR2 FQGNSA. There are 17 residues in the CDR3. V dropped 5 bases and J dropped 3; count of bases not matched to a gene: 9.

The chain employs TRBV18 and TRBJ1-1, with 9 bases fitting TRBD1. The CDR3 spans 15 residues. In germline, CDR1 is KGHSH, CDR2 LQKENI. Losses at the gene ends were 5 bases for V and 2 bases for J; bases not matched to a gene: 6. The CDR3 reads CASSVGTGGNTEAFF. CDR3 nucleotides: TGTGCCAGCTCAGTAGGAACAGGGGGCAACACTGAAGCTTTCTTT.

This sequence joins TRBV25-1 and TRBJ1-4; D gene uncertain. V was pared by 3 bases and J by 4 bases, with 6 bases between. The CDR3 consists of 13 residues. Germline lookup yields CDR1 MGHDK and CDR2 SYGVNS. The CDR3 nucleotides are TGTGCCAGCAGTGATGTCTTTAATGAAAAACTGTTTTTT. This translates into CASSDVFNEKLFF.

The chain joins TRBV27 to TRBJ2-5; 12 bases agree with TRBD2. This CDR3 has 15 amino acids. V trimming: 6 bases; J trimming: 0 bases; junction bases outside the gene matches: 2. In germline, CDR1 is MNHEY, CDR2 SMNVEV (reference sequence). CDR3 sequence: CASSRLAGDQETQYF. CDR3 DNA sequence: TGTGCCAGCAGCAGACTAGCGGGAGACCAAGAGACCCAGTACTTC.

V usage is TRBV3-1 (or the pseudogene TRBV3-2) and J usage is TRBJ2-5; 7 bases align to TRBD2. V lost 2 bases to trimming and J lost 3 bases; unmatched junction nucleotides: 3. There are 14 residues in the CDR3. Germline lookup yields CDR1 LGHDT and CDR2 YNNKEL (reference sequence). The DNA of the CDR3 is TGTGCCAGCAGCCAATGGGGAGGGAAAGAGACCCAGTACTTC. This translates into CASSQWGGKETQYF.